The source of this TCR beta chain is a study of molecular identifiers for immune sequencing clone quantification. Concerning this clonotype itself: What it recognizes is unknown.

Using its own MiXCR run on the PCR reads, TCRdb lists one record per CDR3 protein. The sample contains around 480,000 distinct CDR3 sequences, about a fifth of which appear only once. The V gene's germline CDR1 is MNHEY and CDR2 SVGAGI. The CDR3 runs to 13 residues. The V gene lost 6 bases and the J gene lost 2 bases, with 5 bases spanning the gap. Study results and caveats: Among 800,000 to 1,000,000 naive cells, as was reported, spiked Jurkat TCR RNA from one cell was detectable. Barcode collisions between identical TCR molecules could shrink estimates of highly expanded clone sizes.

Libraries of naive CD8 cells were prepared from around 18,000 to 910,000 sorted cells using 10%, 30% or 50% RNA. Naive CD8 T cell sorting was performed on the CD8+CD4-CCR7+CD45RA+ phenotype. The sample consisted of naive CD8+ T cells from blood, with Jurkat cell RNA spiked in. Subset meaning: FACS-sorted CD8+CD4-CCR7+CD45RA+ naive T cells. The chain links TRBV6-5 to TRBJ1-6; D possibly corresponds to TRBD1 (5 bases). The receptor's source is a human donor in good health. Some libraries in this study had Jurkat cell RNA spiked in. As DNA, the CDR3 is TGTGCCAGCAGGGACACCTATAATTCACCCCTCCACTTT. Protein: CASRDTYNSPLHF.